This T cell receptor (beta chain) was recovered during a study of radiation and T cells in renal cell carcinoma. Sequencing used immunoSEQ multiplex PCR; TCRdb keeps in-frame clones, though not all of them. The sample shows about 150,000 clones, about 87% of them seen only once. Stated time point: blood 2 weeks post-SBRT. Described treatment: 15 Gy SBRT to primary tumor, nephrectomy 4 weeks later. The sequences come from blood, collected from a patient whose treatment included radiotherapy and nephrectomy. This TCR was sampled from a woman in her fifties or sixties with renal cell carcinoma.

The CDR3 is CASSAGTGGISPLHF. DNA for the CDR3: TGTGCCAGCAGCGCGGGGACAGGGGGCATTTCACCCCTCCACTTT. The chain uses TRBV11-2 and TRBJ1-6, with 12 bases lining up with TRBD1. The germline CDR1 and CDR2 sequences are SGHAT and FQNNGV. With 5 bases clipped from V and 9 bases from J, the junction kept 5 bases outside the gene matches. This CDR3 region has 15 residues.